The sequence of this TCR beta chain was determined in a study of blood T cell repertoires in COVID-19. The table came from immunoSEQ multiplex PCR; TCRdb's copy has only in-frame clones and leaves some out. The repertoire holds approximately 280,000 clones, with 87% as singletons. The CDR3 contains 12 residues. Germline loops: CDR1 SGHTA, CDR2 FQGNSA. The V end lost 5 bases, the J end lost 5 bases, and 7 bases lay between the germline ends. Sequencing was performed on PBMCs or T cells enriched from blood (not recorded which). V and J are TRBV7-2 and TRBJ2-1; tentative D call: TRBD2 (5 bases). The source is a woman in her thirties or forties who had recovered from COVID-19. For the CDR3, the DNA is TGTGCCAGCAGCCGGGGTCACAATGAGCAGTTCTTC. Residues: CASSRGHNEQFF.